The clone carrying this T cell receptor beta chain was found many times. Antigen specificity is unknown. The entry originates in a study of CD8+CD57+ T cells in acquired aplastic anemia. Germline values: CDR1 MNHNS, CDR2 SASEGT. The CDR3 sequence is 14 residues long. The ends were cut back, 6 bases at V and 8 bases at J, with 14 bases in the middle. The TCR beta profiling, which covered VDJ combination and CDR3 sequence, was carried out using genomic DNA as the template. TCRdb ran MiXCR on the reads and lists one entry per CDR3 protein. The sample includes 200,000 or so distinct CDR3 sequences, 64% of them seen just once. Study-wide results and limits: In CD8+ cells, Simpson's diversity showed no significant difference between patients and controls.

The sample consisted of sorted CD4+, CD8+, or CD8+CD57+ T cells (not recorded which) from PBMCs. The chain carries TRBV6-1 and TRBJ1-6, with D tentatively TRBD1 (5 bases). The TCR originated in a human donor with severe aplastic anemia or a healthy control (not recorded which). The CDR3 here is CASRRGPEDSPLHF. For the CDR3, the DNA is TGTGCCAGCAGGAGGGGTCCCGAGGATTCACCCCTCCACTTT.